This note documents a single T cell receptor (delta chain) sequence. V gave up 1 base and J gave up 2 bases; unmatched junction bases: 16. Germline loops: CDR1 TSWWSYY, CDR2 QGS. The CDR3 covers 20 residues. TCRdb applied CATT to the reads for clone calling. Among roughly 5,800 delta-chain clones listed, about 18% were seen once. The sample is drawn from a study of gamma-delta chains in newborns, infants, children. Study as a whole: Microbial exposure reportedly drives polyclonal innate γδ T cell expansion after birth.

V usage is TRDV1 and J usage is TRDJ4, with 13 bases that match TRDD3. The J gene was missing in TCRdb and was found by matching the end of the DNA to germline. The sequence was obtained from a child who was a newborn, infant or young child, either healthy, febrile or measles-vaccinated (not recorded which). Sequencing input: blood. The CDR3 spells CALGERPQWGVLGDTRPLIF. CDR3 coding DNA: TGTGCTCTTGGGGAACGACCGCAGTGGGGAGTACTGGGGGATACGAGACCCCTGATCTTT.